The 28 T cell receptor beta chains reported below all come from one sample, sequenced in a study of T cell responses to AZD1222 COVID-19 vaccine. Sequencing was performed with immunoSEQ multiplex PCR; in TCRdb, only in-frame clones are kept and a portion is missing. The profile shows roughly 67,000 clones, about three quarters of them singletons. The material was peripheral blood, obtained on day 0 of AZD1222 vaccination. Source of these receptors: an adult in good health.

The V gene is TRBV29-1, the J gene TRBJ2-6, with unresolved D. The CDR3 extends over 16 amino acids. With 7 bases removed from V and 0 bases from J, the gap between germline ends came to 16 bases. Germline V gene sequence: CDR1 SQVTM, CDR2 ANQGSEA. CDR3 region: CSAQTQVGSGANVLTF. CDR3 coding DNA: TGCAGCGCTCAGACGCAGGTGGGCTCTGGGGCCAACGTCCTGACTTTC.

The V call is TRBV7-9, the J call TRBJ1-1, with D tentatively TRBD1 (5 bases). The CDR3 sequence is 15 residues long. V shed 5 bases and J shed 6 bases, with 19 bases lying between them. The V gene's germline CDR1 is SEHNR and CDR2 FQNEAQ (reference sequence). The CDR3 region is CASSPKVRVGSEAFF. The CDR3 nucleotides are TGTGCCAGCAGCCCGAAAGTCAGGGTTGGTTCTGAAGCTTTCTTT.

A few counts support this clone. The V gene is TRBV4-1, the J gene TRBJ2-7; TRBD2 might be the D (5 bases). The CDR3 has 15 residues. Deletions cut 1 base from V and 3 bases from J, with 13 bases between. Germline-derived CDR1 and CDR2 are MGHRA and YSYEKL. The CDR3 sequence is CASSQGPAGGYEQYF. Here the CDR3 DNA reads TGCGCCAGCAGCCAAGGTCCCGCAGGAGGCTACGAGCAGTACTTC.

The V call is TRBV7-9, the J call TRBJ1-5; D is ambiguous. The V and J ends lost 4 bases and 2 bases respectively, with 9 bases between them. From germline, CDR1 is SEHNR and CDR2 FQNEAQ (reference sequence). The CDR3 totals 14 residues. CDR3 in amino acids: CASSSGGGNQPQHF. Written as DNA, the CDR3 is TGTGCCAGCAGCTCGGGAGGCGGCAATCAGCCCCAGCATTTT.

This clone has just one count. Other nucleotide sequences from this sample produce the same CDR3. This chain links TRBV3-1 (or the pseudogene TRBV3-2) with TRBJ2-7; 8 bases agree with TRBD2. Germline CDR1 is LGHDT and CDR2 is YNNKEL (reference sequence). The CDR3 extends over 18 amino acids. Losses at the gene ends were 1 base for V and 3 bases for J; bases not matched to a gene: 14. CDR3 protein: CASSQGQWGRAGGYEQYF. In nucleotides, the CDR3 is TGTGCCAGCAGCCAAGGTCAATGGGGGCGGGCGGGGGGCTACGAGCAGTACTTC.

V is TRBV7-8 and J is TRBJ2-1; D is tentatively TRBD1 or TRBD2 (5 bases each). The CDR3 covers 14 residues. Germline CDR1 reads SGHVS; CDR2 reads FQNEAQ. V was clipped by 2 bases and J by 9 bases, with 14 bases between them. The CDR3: CASSLPGPPLEQFF. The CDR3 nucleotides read TGTGCCAGCAGCTTACCGGGGCCCCCCCTTGAGCAGTTCTTC.

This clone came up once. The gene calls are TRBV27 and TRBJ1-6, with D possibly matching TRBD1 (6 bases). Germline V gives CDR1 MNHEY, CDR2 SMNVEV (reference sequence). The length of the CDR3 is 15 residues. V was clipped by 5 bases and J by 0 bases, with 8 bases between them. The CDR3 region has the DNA TGTGCCAGCAGTCTCAGGGGCTCCTATAATTCACCCCTCCACTTT. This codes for CASSLRGSYNSPLHF.

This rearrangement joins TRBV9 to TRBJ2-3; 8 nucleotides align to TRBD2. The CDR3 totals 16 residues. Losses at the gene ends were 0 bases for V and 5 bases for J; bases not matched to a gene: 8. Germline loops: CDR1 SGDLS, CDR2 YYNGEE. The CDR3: CASSVDVGGAGDTQYF. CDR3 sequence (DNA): TGTGCCAGCAGCGTAGATGTCGGGGGGGCTGGAGATACGCAGTATTTT.

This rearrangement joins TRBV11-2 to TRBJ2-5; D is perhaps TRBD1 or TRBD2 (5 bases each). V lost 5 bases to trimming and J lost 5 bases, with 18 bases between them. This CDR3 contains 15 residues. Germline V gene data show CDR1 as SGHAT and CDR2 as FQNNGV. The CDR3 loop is CASSPEGYPAETQYF. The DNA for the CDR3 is TGTGCCAGCAGCCCCGAGGGGTACCCTGCGGAGACCCAGTACTTC. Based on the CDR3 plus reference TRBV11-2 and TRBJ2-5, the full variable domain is EAGVAQSPRYKIIEKRQSVAFWCNPISGHATLYWYQQILGQGPKLLIQFQNNGVVDDSQLPKDRFSAERLKGVDSTLKIQPAKLEDSAVYLCASSPEGYPAETQYFGPGTRLLVL.

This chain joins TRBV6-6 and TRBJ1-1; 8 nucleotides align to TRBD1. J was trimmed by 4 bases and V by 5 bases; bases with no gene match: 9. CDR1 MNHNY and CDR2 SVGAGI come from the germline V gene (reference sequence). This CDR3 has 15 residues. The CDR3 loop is CASSLGQGATTEAFF. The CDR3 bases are TGTGCCAGCAGTCTCGGTCAGGGGGCGACCACTGAAGCTTTCTTT.

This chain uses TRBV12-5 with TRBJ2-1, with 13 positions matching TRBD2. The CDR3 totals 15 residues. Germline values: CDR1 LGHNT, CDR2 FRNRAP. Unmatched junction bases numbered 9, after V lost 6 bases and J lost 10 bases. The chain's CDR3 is CASGSGLAGVEEQFF. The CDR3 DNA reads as TGTGCTAGTGGCTCCGGACTAGCGGGGGTTGAGGAGCAGTTCTTC.

CDR3 amino acids: CASSQDGLQRTYGYTF. CDR3 bases: TGTGCCAGCAGCCAAGATGGTCTACAGCGGACCTATGGCTACACCTTC. V and J are TRBV3-1 (or the pseudogene TRBV3-2) and TRBJ1-2; D remains ambiguous. This CDR3 region has 16 residues. Germline values: CDR1 LGHDT, CDR2 YNNKEL (reference sequence). V dropped 0 bases and J dropped 4 bases, with 15 bases sitting between them.

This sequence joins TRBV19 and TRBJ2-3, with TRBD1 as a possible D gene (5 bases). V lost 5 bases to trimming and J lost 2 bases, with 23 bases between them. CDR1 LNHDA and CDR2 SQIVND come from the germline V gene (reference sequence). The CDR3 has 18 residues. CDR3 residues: CASSVGLVNGVNTDTQYF. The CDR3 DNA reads TGTGCCAGTAGTGTGGGGCTAGTTAACGGAGTTAACACAGATACGCAGTATTTT. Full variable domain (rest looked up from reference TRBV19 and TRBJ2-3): DGGITQSPKYLFRKEGQNVTLSCEQNLNHDAMYWYRQDPGQGLRLIYYSQIVNDFQKGDIAEGYSVSREKKESFPLTVTSAQKNPTAFYLCASSVGLVNGVNTDTQYFGPGTRLTVL.

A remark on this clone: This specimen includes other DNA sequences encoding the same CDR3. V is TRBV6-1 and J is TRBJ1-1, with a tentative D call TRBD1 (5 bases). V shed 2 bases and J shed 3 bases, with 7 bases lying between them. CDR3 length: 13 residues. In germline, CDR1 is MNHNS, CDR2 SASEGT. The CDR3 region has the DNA TGTGCCAGCAGTGAACAGGGCTACACTGAAGCTTTCTTT. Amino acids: CASSEQGYTEAFF.

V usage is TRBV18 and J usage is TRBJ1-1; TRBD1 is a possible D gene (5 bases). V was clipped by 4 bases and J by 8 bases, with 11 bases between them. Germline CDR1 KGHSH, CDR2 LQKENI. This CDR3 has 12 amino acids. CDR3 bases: TGTGCCAGCTCACGGGCCGGGACGGAAGCTTTCTTT. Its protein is CASSRAGTEAFF.

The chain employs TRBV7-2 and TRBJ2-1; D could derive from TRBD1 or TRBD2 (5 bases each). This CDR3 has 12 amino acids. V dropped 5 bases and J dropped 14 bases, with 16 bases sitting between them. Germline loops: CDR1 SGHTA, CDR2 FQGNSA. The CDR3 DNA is TGTGCCAGCAGCCAACTAGGGGTCCGGGAGTTCTTC. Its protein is CASSQLGVREFF.

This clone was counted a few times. This CDR3 is CASSLVSSSGGGVNEQFF. The CDR3 DNA reads TGTGCCAGCAGCTTAGTCTCGTCTAGCGGGGGGGGAGTCAATGAGCAGTTCTTC. The chain employs TRBV11-3 and TRBJ2-1; 12 nucleotides agree with TRBD2. From germline, CDR1 is SGHNT and CDR2 YENEEA. CDR3 length: 18 amino acids. The V gene end was trimmed by 1 base and the J gene end by 6 bases; junction bases not matched to a gene: 10.

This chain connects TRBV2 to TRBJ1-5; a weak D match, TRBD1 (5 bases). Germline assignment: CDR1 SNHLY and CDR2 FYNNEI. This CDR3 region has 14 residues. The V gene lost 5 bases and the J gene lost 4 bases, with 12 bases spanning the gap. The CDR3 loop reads CASSPRVENQPQHF. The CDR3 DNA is TGTGCCAGCAGTCCCAGGGTGGAGAATCAGCCCCAGCATTTT.

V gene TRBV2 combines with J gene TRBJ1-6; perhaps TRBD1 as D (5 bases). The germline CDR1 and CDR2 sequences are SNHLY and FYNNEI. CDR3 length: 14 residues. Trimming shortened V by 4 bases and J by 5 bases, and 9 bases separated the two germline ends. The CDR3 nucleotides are TGTGCCAGCAGTGTAGGGGCTAATAATTCACCCCTCCACTTT. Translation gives CASSVGANNSPLHF.

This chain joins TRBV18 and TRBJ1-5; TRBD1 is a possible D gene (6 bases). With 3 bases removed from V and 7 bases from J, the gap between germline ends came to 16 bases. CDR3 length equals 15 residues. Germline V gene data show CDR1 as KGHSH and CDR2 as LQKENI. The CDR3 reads CASSPGSRGVQPQHF. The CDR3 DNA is TGTGCCAGCTCACCGGGCTCTAGGGGGGTCCAGCCCCAGCATTTT.

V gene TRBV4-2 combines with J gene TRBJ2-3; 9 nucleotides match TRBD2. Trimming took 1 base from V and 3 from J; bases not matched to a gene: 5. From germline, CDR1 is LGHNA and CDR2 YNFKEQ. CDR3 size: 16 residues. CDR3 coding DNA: TGTGCCAGCAGCCAAGGGAGCGGGGGGTCGACAGATACGCAGTATTTT. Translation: CASSQGSGGSTDTQYF.

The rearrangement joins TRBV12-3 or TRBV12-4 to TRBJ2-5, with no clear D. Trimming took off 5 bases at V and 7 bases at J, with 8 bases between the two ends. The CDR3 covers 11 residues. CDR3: CASSRVGTQYF. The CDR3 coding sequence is TGTGCCAGCAGTCGAGTAGGGACCCAGTACTTC.

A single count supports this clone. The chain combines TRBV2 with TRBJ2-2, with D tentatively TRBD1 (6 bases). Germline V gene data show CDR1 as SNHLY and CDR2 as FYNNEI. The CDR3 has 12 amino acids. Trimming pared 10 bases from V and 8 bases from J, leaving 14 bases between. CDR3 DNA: TGTGCCACTTCGTGGGGGCATGGGGAGCTGTTTTTT. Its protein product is CATSWGHGELFF.

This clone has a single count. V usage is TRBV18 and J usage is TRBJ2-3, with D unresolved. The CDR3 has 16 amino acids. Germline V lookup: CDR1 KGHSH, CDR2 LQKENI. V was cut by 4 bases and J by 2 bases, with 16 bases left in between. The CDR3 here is CASSQSLVGLTDTQYF. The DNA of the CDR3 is TGTGCCAGCTCACAGTCTCTGGTGGGCCTCACAGATACGCAGTATTTT.

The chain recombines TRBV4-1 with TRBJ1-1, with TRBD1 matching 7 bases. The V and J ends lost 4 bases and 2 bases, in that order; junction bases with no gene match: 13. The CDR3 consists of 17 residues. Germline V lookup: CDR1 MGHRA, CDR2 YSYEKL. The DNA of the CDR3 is TGCGCCAGCAGCCCGCATATCCGACAGGGCGAAAACACTGAAGCTTTCTTT. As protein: CASSPHIRQGENTEAFF.

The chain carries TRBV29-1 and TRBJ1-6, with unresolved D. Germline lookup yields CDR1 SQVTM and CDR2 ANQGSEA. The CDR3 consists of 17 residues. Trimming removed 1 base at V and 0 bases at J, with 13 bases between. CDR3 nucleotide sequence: TGCAGCGTTGAAGGTGGGCCCCCTAGCTCCTATAATTCACCCCTCCACTTT. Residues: CSVEGGPPSSYNSPLHF.

The CDR3: CASSRDSYGYTF. CDR3 DNA: TGTGCCAGCAGCCGGGACAGCTATGGCTACACCTTC. The chain is built from TRBV7-9 and TRBJ1-2, with 7 bases identical to TRBD1. CDR1 and CDR2 (germline): SEHNR, FQNEAQ (reference sequence). V shed 5 bases and J 4 bases; nucleotides not matched to a gene: 1. The CDR3 has 12 amino acids.

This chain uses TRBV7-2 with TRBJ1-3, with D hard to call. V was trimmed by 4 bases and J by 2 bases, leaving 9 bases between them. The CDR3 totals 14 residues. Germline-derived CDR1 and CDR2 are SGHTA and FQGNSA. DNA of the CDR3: TGTGCCAGCAGCTCACACACTACTGGAAACACCATATATTTT. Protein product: CASSSHTTGNTIYF.